Listed below are T cell receptor beta chains from one sample, sequenced in a study of blood T cell repertoires in COVID-19. The method was immunoSEQ multiplex PCR; TCRdb's version includes in-frame clones alone and lacks a portion of them. The sample lists tens of thousands of clones, roughly 80% occurring once. The sample comprised peripheral blood. The receptors stem from a woman over 75 with active or convalescent COVID-19. Each CDR3 is given with its conserved first and last residue. The order of the fields is D gene, V gene, clone size, J gene, CDR3 protein, CDR3 DNA. The D gene is left open where the match is weak. Size is omitted from some rows. Given values are once, few, many or a class for expanded clones.

D: TRBD1; V: TRBV11-2; size: .; J: TRBJ1-2; CDR3: CASSGGQGLRNGYTF; DNA: TGTGCCAGCAGCGGTGGACAGGGACTTAGGAATGGCTACACCTTC
D: .; V: TRBV6-5; size: once; J: TRBJ2-3; CDR3: CASSYRRDTDTQYF; DNA: TGTGCCAGCAGTTACCGACGGGACACAGATACGCAGTATTTT
D: .; V: TRBV5-4; size: .; J: TRBJ2-5; CDR3: CASSLGGAQETQYF; DNA: TGTGCCAGCAGCTTAGGGGGGGCCCAAGAGACCCAGTACTTC
D: TRBD1; V: TRBV2; size: .; J: TRBJ1-4; CDR3: CASSARDRVLRLFF; DNA: TGTGCCAGCAGTGCTAGGGACAGGGTTTTAAGACTGTTTTTT
D: .; V: TRBV5-6; size: once; J: TRBJ2-4; CDR3: CASSLRGITKNIQYF; DNA: TGTGCCAGCAGCTTGAGAGGGATTACCAAAAACATTCAGTACTTC
D: .; V: TRBV28; size: once; J: TRBJ1-1; CDR3: CASSLGAKGTEAFF; DNA: TGTGCCAGCAGTTTAGGGGCAAAGGGCACTGAAGCTTTCTTT
D: TRBD1; V: TRBV19; size: .; J: TRBJ2-7; CDR3: CASSNPDRDYEQYF; DNA: TGTGCCAGTAGCAACCCGGACAGGGACTACGAGCAGTACTTC
D: .; V: TRBV10-3; size: .; J: TRBJ1-2; CDR3: CAISDAANYGYTF; DNA: TGTGCCATCAGTGACGCAGCTAACTATGGCTACACCTTC
D: .; V: TRBV7-6; size: .; J: TRBJ2-3; CDR3: CASSPQGGGWDTQYF; DNA: TGTGCCAGCAGCCCACAGGGGGGAGGGTGGGATACGCAGTATTTT
D: TRBD1; V: TRBV7-6; size: .; J: TRBJ2-5; CDR3: CASSSLTGPQETQYF; DNA: TGTGCCAGCAGCTCACTGACAGGGCCTCAAGAGACCCAGTACTTC
D: .; V: TRBV13; size: .; J: TRBJ2-2; CDR3: CASGKGAAGELFF; DNA: TGTGCCAGCGGCAAAGGGGCAGCCGGGGAGCTGTTTTTT
D: .; V: TRBV4-2; size: once; J: TRBJ1-1; CDR3: CASSPETQQGNTEAFF; DNA: TGTGCCAGCAGCCCCGAGACCCAACAGGGAAACACTGAAGCTTTCTTT
D: TRBD1; V: TRBV5-4; size: .; J: TRBJ1-2; CDR3: CATTGTGTNYGYTF; DNA: TGTGCCACTACAGGGACAGGGACTAACTATGGCTACACCTTC
D: .; V: TRBV5-1; size: .; J: TRBJ2-3; CDR3: CASSSGLDTDTQYF; DNA: TGCGCCAGCAGCTCGGGTCTCGACACAGATACGCAGTATTTT
D: TRBD1; V: TRBV6-5; size: .; J: TRBJ1-5; CDR3: CASIRDRAWNQPQHF; DNA: TGTGCCAGCATTCGAGACAGGGCATGGAATCAGCCCCAGCATTTT
D: .; V: TRBV19; size: once; J: TRBJ2-1; CDR3: CASSTARDKGYNEQFF; DNA: TGTGCCAGTAGTACCGCCCGGGACAAGGGATACAATGAGCAGTTCTTC
D: TRBD1; V: TRBV13; size: .; J: TRBJ1-6; CDR3: CASSIQGAGSPLHF; DNA: TGTGCCAGCAGCATACAGGGGGCGGGCTCACCCCTCCACTTT
D: .; V: TRBV7-8; size: .; J: TRBJ1-4; CDR3: CASSYPGVVATNEKLFF; DNA: TGTGCCAGCAGCTACCCGGGTGTGGTGGCAACTAATGAAAAACTGTTTTTT
D: TRBD1; V: TRBV29-1; size: .; J: TRBJ1-3; CDR3: CSVEDLAWDRDRAGGNTIYF; DNA: TGCAGCGTTGAAGATCTAGCATGGGACAGGGATAGAGCCGGTGGAAACACCATATATTTT
D: .; V: TRBV5-1; size: .; J: TRBJ1-2; CDR3: CASSFQGLGYGYTF; DNA: TGCGCCAGCAGCTTCCAGGGGCTGGGGTATGGCTACACCTTC
D: .; V: TRBV6-5; size: .; J: TRBJ2-4; CDR3: CASSYSWGRSKNIQYF; DNA: TGTGCCAGCAGTTACAGCTGGGGGCGGTCCAAAAACATTCAGTACTTC
D: TRBD2; V: TRBV27; size: few; J: TRBJ2-7; CDR3: CASSREGGEQYF; DNA: TGTGCCAGCAGCCGGGAGGGGGGCGAGCAGTACTTC